This T cell receptor (beta chain) was recovered during a study of shared clonotypes between healthy human individuals. Study-wide background: Participating donors consisted of two women and a few men aged 18 to 49.

Each subset's genomic DNA was split evenly across several immunoSEQ plates. Data came from immunoSEQ multiplex PCR; TCRdb stores just in-frame clones and leaves some out. The sample has about 2.4 million clones; just over 90% are singletons. V was clipped by 4 bases and J by 3 bases, with 16 bases between them. Germline CDR1 and CDR2: SGDLS and YYNGEE. This CDR3 is 15 amino acids long. Sequenced sample: naive CD4+ T cells sorted from blood. The subset: CD45RA+ positively selected. The clonotype was recovered from a young man in good health. This chain links TRBV9 with TRBJ1-2; D remains ambiguous. CDR3: CASSTSPSADYGYTF. CDR3 bases: TGTGCCAGCAGCACCTCGCCCTCTGCAGACTATGGCTACACCTTC.